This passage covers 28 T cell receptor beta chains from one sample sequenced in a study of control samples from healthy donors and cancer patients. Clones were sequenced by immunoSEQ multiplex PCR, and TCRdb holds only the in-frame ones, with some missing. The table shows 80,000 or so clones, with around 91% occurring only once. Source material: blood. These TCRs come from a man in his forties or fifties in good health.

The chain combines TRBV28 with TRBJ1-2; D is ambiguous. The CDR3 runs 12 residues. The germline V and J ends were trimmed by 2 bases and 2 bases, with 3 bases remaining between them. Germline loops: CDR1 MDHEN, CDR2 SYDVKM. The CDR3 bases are TGTGCCAGCAGTTTAGGCAACTATGGCTACACCTTC. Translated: CASSLGNYGYTF.

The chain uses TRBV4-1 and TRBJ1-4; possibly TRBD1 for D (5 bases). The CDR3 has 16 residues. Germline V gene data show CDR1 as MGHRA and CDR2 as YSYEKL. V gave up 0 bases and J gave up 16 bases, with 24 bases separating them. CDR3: CASSQDPTNSGTQTFF. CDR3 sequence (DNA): TGCGCCAGCAGCCAAGATCCTACCAACTCCGGGACTCAAACGTTTTTT.

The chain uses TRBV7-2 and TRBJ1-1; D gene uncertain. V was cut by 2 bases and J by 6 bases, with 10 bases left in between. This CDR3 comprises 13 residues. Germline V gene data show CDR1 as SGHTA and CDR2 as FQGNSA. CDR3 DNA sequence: TGTGCCAGCAGCTTAAACCTGGCAGCTGAAGCTTTCTTT. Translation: CASSLNLAAEAFF.

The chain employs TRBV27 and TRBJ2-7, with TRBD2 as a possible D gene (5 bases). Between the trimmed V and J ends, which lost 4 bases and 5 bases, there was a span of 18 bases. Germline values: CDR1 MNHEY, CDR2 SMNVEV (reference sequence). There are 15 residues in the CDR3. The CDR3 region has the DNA TGTGCCAGCAGTTCCCTCGGACTTCCTCATCACGAGCAGTACTTC. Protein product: CASSSLGLPHHEQYF.

CDR3 DNA: TGCGCCAGCAGCCAAGACCCAGCGGGGGGCTCTGGGGCCAACGTCCTGACTTTC. It specifies CASSQDPAGGSGANVLTF. The chain uses TRBV4-3 and TRBJ2-6, with 9 positions matching TRBD2. Trimming removed 0 bases from V and 0 bases from J; junction bases left unmatched: 3. Germline V gives CDR1 LGHNA, CDR2 YSLEER. CDR3 length: 18 amino acids.

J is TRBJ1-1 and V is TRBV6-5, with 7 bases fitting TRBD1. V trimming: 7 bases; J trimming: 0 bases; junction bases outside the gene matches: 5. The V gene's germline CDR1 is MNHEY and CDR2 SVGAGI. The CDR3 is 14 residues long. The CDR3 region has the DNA TGTGCCAGCACCTTACAGGGGATGAACACTGAAGCTTTCTTT. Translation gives CASTLQGMNTEAFF.

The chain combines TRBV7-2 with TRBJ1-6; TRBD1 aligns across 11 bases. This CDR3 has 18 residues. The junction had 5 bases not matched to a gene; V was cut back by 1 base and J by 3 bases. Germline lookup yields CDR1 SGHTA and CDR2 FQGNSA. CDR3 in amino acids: CASSLGTGGSLYNSPLHF. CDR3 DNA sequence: TGTGCCAGCAGCTTAGGGACAGGGGGCTCCCTCTATAATTCACCCCTCCACTTT.

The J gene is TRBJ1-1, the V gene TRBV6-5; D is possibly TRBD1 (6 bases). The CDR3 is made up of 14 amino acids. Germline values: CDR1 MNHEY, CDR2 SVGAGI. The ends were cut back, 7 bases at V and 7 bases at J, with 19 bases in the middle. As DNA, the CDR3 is TGTGCCAGCATCGAAGGGGGGCATTTAGGTGAAGCTTTCTTT. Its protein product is CASIEGGHLGEAFF.

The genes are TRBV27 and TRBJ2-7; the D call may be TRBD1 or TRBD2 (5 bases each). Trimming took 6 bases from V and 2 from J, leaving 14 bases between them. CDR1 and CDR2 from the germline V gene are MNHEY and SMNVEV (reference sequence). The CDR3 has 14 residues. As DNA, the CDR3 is TGTGCCAGCAGCCCGGGGACGGGACCCTACGAGCAGTACTTC. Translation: CASSPGTGPYEQYF.

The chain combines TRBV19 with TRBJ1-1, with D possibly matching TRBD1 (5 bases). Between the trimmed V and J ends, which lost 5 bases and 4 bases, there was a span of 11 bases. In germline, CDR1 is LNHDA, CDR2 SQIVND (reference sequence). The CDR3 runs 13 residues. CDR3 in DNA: TGTGCCAGTAGTGTTCAGGGTACCACTGAAGCTTTCTTT. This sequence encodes CASSVQGTTEAFF.

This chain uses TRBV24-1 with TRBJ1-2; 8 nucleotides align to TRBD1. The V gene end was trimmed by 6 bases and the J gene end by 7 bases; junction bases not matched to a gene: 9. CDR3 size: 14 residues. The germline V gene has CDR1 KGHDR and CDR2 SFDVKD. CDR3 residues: CATSPSTGDGGYTF. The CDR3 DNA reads TGTGCCACCAGTCCCTCGACAGGGGACGGTGGCTACACCTTC.

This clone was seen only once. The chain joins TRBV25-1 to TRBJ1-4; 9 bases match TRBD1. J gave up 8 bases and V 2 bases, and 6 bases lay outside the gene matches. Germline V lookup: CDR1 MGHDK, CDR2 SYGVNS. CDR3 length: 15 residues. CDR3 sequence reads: CASSETGGVKEKLFF. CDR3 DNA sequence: TGTGCCAGCAGTGAAACAGGGGGCGTGAAGGAAAAACTGTTTTTT.

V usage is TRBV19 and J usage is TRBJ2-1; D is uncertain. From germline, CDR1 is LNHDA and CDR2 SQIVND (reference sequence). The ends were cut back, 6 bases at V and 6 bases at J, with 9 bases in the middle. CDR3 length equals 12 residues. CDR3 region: CASRSSGNEQFF. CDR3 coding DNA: TGTGCCAGTAGGTCTAGTGGCAATGAGCAGTTCTTC. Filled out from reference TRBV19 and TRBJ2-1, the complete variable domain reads DGGITQSPKYLFRKEGQNVTLSCEQNLNHDAMYWYRQDPGQGLRLIYYSQIVNDFQKGDIAEGYSVSREKKESFPLTVTSAQKNPTAFYLCASRSSGNEQFFGPGTRLTVL.

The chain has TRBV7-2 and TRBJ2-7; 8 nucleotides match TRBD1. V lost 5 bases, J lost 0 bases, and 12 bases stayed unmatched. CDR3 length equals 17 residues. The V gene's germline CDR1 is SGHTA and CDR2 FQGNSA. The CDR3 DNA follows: TGTGCCAGCAGCCCTGCACAGGGGGGACCCTCCTCCTACGAGCAGTACTTC. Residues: CASSPAQGGPSSYEQYF.

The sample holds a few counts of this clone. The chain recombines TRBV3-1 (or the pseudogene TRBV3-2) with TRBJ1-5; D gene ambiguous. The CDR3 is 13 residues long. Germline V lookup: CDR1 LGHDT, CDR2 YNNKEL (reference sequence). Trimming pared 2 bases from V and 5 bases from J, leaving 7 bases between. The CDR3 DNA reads TGTGCCAGCAGCCAAAGCCCCGATCAGCCCCAGCATTTT. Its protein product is CASSQSPDQPQHF.

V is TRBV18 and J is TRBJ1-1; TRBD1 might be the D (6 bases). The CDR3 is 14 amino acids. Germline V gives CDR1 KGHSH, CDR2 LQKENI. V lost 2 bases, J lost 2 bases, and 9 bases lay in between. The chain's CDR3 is CASSPTGQNTEAFF. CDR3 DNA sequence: TGTGCCAGCTCACCAACGGGACAAAACACTGAAGCTTTCTTT.

CDR3 region: CASSWGTRTYEQYF. In DNA form, the CDR3 reads TGTGCCAGCAGCTGGGGGACGAGGACCTACGAGCAGTACTTC. This rearrangement joins TRBV7-2 to TRBJ2-7, with D perhaps matching TRBD1 or TRBD2 (5 bases each). CDR3 length: 14 amino acids. V lost 4 bases and J 2 bases, leaving 12 bases between the germline ends. Germline-derived CDR1 and CDR2 are SGHTA and FQGNSA.

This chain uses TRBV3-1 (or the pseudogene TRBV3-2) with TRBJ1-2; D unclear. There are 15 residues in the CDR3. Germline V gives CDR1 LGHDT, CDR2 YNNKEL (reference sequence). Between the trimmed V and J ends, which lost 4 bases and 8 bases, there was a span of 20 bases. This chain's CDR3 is CASSRSRTVSGGYTF. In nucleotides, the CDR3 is TGTGCCAGCAGCCGCTCAAGGACGGTTTCGGGCGGCTACACCTTC.

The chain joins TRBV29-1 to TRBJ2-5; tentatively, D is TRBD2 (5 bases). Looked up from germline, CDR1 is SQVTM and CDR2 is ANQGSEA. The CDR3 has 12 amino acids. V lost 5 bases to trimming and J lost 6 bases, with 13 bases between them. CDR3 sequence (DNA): TGCAGCGTTTATGAGGGCTTGAAGACCCAGTACTTC. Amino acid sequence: CSVYEGLKTQYF.

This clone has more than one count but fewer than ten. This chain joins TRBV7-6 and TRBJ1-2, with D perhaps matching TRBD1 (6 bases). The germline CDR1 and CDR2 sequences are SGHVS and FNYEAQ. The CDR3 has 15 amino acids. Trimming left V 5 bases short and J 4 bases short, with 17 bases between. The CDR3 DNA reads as TGTGCCAGCAGCCCGACCCAGGGGTCTGGCTATGGCTACACCTTC. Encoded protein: CASSPTQGSGYGYTF.

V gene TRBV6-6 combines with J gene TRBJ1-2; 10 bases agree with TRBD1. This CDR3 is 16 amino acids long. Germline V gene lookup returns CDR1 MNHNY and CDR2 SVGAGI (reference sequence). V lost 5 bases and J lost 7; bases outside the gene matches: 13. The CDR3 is CASSRTPLTGGPGYTF. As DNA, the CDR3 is TGTGCCAGCAGTCGAACTCCCTTGACAGGGGGCCCTGGCTACACCTTC.

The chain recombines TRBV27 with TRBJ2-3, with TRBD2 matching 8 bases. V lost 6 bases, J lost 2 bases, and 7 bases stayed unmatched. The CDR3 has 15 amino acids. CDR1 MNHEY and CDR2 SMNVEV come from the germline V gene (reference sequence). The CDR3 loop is CASSSLAEYTDTQYF. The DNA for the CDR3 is TGTGCCAGCAGCTCACTAGCGGAATACACAGATACGCAGTATTTT.

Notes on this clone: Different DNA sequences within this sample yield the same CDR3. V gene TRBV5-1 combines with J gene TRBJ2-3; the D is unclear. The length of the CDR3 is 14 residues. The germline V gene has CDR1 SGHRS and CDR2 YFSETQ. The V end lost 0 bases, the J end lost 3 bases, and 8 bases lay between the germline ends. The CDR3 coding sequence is TGCGCCAGCAGCTTGGGTGGTGCGACAGATACGCAGTATTTT. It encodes CASSLGGATDTQYF.

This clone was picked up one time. CDR3 coding DNA: TGTGCCAGCAGATTATCACAGGGGAGGGAGCAGTACTTC. Its translation: CASRLSQGREQYF. V gene TRBV5-6 combines with J gene TRBJ2-7; D possibly corresponds to TRBD1 (7 bases). The CDR3 is 13 amino acids. Between the trimmed V and J ends, which lost 5 bases and 7 bases, there was a span of 16 bases. CDR1 SGHDT and CDR2 YYEEEE come from the germline V gene.

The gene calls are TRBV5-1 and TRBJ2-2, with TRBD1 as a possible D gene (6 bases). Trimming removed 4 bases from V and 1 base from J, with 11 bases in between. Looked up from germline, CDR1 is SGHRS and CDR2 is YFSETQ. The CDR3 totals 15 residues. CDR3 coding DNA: TGCGCCAGCAGCCCTTCGACAGGGAACACCGGGGAGCTGTTTTTT. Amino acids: CASSPSTGNTGELFF. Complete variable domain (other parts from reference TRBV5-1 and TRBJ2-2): KAGVTQTPRYLIKTRGQQVTLSCSPISGHRSVSWYQQTPGQGLQFLFEYFSETQRNKGNFPGRFSGRQFSNSRSEMNVSTLELGDSALYLCASSPSTGNTGELFFGEGSRLTVL.

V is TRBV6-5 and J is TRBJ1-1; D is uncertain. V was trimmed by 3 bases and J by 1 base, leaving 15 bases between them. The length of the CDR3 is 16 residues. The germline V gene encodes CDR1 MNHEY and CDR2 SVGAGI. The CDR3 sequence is CASSYSGPTGNTEAFF. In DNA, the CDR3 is TGTGCCAGCAGTTATTCCGGACCCACGGGGAACACTGAAGCTTTCTTT.

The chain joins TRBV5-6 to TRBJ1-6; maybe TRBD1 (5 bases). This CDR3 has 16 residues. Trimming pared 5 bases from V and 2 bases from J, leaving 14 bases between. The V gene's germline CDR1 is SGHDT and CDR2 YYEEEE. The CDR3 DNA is TGTGCCAGCAGATTAGGGGCAGCCGCCTATAATTCACCCCTCCACTTT. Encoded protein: CASRLGAAAYNSPLHF.

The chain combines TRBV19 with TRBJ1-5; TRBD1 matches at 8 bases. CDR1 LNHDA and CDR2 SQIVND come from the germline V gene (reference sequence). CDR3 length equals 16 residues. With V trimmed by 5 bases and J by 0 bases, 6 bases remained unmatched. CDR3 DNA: TGTGCCAGTAGTGGTGGGACAGGTTATAGCAATCAGCCCCAGCATTTT. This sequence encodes CASSGGTGYSNQPQHF.